Following are 17 T cell receptor beta chains from one sample sequenced in a study of T cell responses to AZD1222 COVID-19 vaccine (dated by TCRdb to about 2021). Libraries were built with the immunoSEQ multiplex PCR assay. Here the immuneACCESS table is served through TCRdb, limited to in-frame sequences with V and J called. Missing clones are a known gap in these copies; in checked studies unresolved V genes cover under half, and the rest lacks a known reason. The sample yields tens of thousands of clones; approximately 90% were counted once. Approximately 8% of the sample comes from the top ten. The time point label for this specimen denotes: about 28 days (+/-7) after the second vaccine dose. Sequenced here: peripheral blood, sampled 28 days after the second AZD1222 dose. The origin of the receptors is an adult who received the AZD1222 COVID-19 vaccine.

The J gene is TRBJ2-1, the V gene TRBV14; D unclear. The CDR3 length is 16 residues. CDR1 is SGHDN, CDR2 FVKESK, per germline. Trimming removed 0 bases from V and 10 bases from J, with 19 bases in between. CDR3 DNA: TGTGCCAGCAGCCAAGACCCCCCCCCGCAGTTTCGGGAGCAGTTCTTC. This gives the protein CASSQDPPPQFREQFF.

The J gene is TRBJ2-1, the V gene TRBV4-1, with TRBD2 identical over 10 bases. With 2 bases clipped from V and 3 bases from J, the junction kept 7 bases outside the gene matches. The CDR3 spans 17 residues. CDR1 and CDR2 from the germline V gene are MGHRA and YSYEKL. The CDR3 DNA is TGCGCCAGCAGCCAAACCGCTAGCGGGAGTCTCTACAATGAGCAGTTCTTC. As protein: CASSQTASGSLYNEQFF.

The chain has TRBV5-1 and TRBJ2-3, with D possibly matching TRBD1 (6 bases). CDR1 and CDR2 from the germline V gene are SGHRS and YFSETQ. CDR3 length: 13 residues. The ends were cut back, 2 bases at V and 4 bases at J, with 8 bases in the middle. This chain's CDR3 is CASSLQGADTQYF. Here the CDR3 DNA reads TGCGCCAGCAGCTTACAGGGTGCAGATACGCAGTATTTT.

CDR3 sequence (DNA): TGTGCCAGCAGCTTTAGCGGGTCGAACACCGGGGAGCTGTTTTTT. This codes for CASSFSGSNTGELFF. The chain uses TRBV7-3 and TRBJ2-2; 7 nucleotides align to TRBD2. Germline loops: CDR1 SGHTA, CDR2 FQGTGA. With V trimmed by 3 bases and J by 0 bases, 1 base remained unmatched. The CDR3 spans 15 residues.

The chain links TRBV7-8 to TRBJ1-1; no definite D call. This CDR3 region has 13 residues. Trimming shortened V by 2 bases and J by 1 base, and 5 bases separated the two germline ends. Germline V lookup: CDR1 SGHVS, CDR2 FQNEAQ. CDR3 nucleotide sequence: TGTGCCAGCAGCTTATGGGGGAACACTGAAGCTTTCTTT. Its translation: CASSLWGNTEAFF.

The chain is built from TRBV7-2 and TRBJ2-2, with TRBD2 matching 11 bases. Germline-derived CDR1 and CDR2 are SGHTA and FQGNSA. Trimming at V came to 1 base and at J to 5 bases, leaving 9 bases not matched to a gene. There are 18 residues in the CDR3. The DNA of the CDR3 is TGTGCCAGCAGCTTAGGGCTAGCGGGAGGCGGGGGGACCGGGGAGCTGTTTTTT. It yields the protein CASSLGLAGGGGTGELFF.

This sequence joins TRBV21-1 and TRBJ2-7; TRBD2, the table's D call, was not compared with the DNA. TRBV21-1 is noted as a pseudogene. The CDR3 sequence is 19 residues long. Here the CDR3 reads CASSKTSGGTSGTSYEQYF. The DNA of the CDR3 is TGTGCCAGCAGCAAAACCTCCGGCGGGACTAGCGGGACCTCCTACGAGCAGTACTTC.

This chain links TRBV7-2 with TRBJ2-1; 8 bases are shared with TRBD2. The CDR3 has 13 amino acids. Trimming removed 5 bases from V and 10 bases from J; junction bases left unmatched: 7. Germline CDR1 is SGHTA and CDR2 is FQGNSA. CDR3 DNA sequence: TGTGCCAGCAGCGTGGGACTAGAACGGGAGCAGTTCTTC. This sequence encodes CASSVGLEREQFF.

This clone was detected only a few times. The gene calls are TRBV9 and TRBJ1-3, with 7 bases fitting TRBD1. Germline V CDR1 and CDR2: SGDLS, YYNGEE. The CDR3 contains 15 residues. After removal of 2 bases from V and 0 bases from J, the junction contained 2 bases not matched to a gene. CDR3 DNA sequence: TGTGCCAGCAGCGTTGGGACAGTCTCTGGAAACACCATATATTTT. It yields the protein CASSVGTVSGNTIYF. Full variable domain (missing parts from reference TRBV9 and TRBJ1-3): DSGVTQTPKHLITATGQRVTLRCSPRSGDLSVYWYQQSLDQGLQFLIQYYNGEERAKGNILERFSAQQFPDLHSELNLSSLELGDSALYFCASSVGTVSGNTIYFGEGSWLTVV.

The chain combines TRBV5-4 with TRBJ1-2; D gene ambiguous. This CDR3 is built from 13 residues. The V gene's germline CDR1 is SGHNT and CDR2 YYREEE (reference sequence). Trimming stripped 1 base from V and 2 bases from J, with 6 bases between. The CDR3 DNA follows: TGTGCCAGCAGCTTGTCCTTAAACTATGGCTACACCTTC. Residues: CASSLSLNYGYTF.

This clone appeared a single time. The rearrangement joins TRBV20-1 to TRBJ2-1, with TRBD1 matching 7 bases. The V and J ends lost 3 bases and 14 bases, in that order; junction bases with no gene match: 4. Germline CDR1 and CDR2: DFQATT and SNEGSKA (reference sequence). The CDR3 is made up of 10 amino acids. The CDR3 is CSASKQGKFF. In DNA, the CDR3 is TGCAGTGCTAGTAAACAGGGGAAGTTCTTC.

This chain links TRBV10-1 with TRBJ2-3; 14 bases agree with TRBD2. J lost 1 base, V lost 6 bases, and 3 bases had no gene match. Germline V gives CDR1 WNHNN, CDR2 SYGVQD (reference sequence). This CDR3 is 16 amino acids long. The CDR3 DNA is TGCGCCAGCAGGGGACTAGCGGGAGAGGGCACAGATACGCAGTATTTT. Its protein is CASRGLAGEGTDTQYF.

The J gene is TRBJ2-2, the V gene TRBV5-5; either TRBD1 or TRBD2 may supply D (5 bases each). Germline V lookup: CDR1 SGHKS, CDR2 YYEKEE (reference sequence). Trimming removed 1 base at V and 0 bases at J, with 7 bases between. CDR3 length: 15 amino acids. Written as DNA, the CDR3 is TGTGCCAGCAGCTTGCGGGGCTCGAACACCGGGGAGCTGTTTTTT. It specifies CASSLRGSNTGELFF.

The chain is built from TRBV3-1 (or the pseudogene TRBV3-2) and TRBJ2-7; TRBD1 matches 12 bases. The CDR3 totals 16 residues. V dropped 0 bases and J dropped 4; count of bases not matched to a gene: 4. The germline gives CDR1 LGHDT, CDR2 YNNKEL (reference sequence). DNA of the CDR3: TGTGCCAGCAGCCAAGAACTGGGACAGGGGGCTTACGAGCAGTACTTC. This sequence encodes CASSQELGQGAYEQYF.

The chain recombines TRBV11-3 with TRBJ2-1, with TRBD2 matching over 8 bases. The V gene's germline CDR1 is SGHNT and CDR2 YENEEA. CDR3 length: 15 amino acids. V shed 4 bases and J 6 bases; nucleotides not matched to a gene: 8. This CDR3 is CASSSGTSGFNEQFF. In DNA form, the CDR3 reads TGTGCCAGCAGCTCCGGGACTAGTGGGTTCAATGAGCAGTTCTTC.

The V gene is TRBV6-5, the J gene TRBJ1-6, with no clear D. V was shortened by 6 bases and J by 1 base, with 10 bases between the two germline ends. CDR1 and CDR2 from the germline V gene are MNHEY and SVGAGI. This CDR3 spans 15 amino acids. The CDR3 protein is CASSREESYNSPLHF. DNA for the CDR3: TGTGCCAGCAGCCGCGAAGAGTCCTATAATTCACCCCTCCACTTT.

The J gene is TRBJ1-4, the V gene TRBV20-1; D not certain. Germline CDR1 and CDR2: DFQATT and SNEGSKA (reference sequence). Trimming left V 6 bases short and J 5 bases short, with 7 bases between. The CDR3 extends over 11 amino acids. The CDR3 loop reads CSAPENEKLFF. CDR3 coding DNA: TGCAGTGCCCCAGAGAATGAAAAACTGTTTTTT.